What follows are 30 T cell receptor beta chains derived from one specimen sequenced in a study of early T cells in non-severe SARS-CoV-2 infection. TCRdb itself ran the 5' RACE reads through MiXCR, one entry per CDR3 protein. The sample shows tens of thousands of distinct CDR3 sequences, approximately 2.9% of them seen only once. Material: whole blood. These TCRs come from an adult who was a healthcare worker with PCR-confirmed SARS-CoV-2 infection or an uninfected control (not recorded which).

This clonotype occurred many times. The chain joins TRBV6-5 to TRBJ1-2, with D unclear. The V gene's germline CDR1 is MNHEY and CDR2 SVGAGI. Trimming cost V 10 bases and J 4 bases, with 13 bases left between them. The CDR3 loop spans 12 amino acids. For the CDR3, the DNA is TGTGCCACCCGAGAGGGTGGCTATGGCTACACCTTC. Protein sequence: CATREGGYGYTF.

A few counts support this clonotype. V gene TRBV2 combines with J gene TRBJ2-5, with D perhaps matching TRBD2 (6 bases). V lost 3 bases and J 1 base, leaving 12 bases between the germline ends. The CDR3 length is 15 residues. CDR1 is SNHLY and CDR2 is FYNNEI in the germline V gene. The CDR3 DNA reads TGTGCCAGCAGTGACTCTCGGGGGAGCCAAGAGACCCAGTACTTC. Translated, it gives CASSDSRGSQETQYF.

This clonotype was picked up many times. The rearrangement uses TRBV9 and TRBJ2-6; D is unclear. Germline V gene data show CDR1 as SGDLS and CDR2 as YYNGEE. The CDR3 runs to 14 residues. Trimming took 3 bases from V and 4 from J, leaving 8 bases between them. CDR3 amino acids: CASSGNLGANVLTF. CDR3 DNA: TGTGCCAGCAGCGGGAATCTGGGGGCCAACGTCCTGACTTTC.

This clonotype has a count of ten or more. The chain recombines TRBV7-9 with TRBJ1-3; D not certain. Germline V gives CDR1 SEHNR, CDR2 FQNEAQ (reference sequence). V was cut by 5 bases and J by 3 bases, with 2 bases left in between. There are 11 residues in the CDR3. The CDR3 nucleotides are TGTGCCAGCAGCCGTGGAAACACCATATATTTT. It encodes CASSRGNTIYF.

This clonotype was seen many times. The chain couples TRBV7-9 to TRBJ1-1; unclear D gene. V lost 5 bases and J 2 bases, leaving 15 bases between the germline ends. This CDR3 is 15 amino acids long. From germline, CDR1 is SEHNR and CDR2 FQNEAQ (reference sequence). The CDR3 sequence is CASSVEGQANTEAFF. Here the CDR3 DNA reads TGTGCCAGCAGCGTAGAAGGGCAGGCAAACACTGAAGCTTTCTTT.

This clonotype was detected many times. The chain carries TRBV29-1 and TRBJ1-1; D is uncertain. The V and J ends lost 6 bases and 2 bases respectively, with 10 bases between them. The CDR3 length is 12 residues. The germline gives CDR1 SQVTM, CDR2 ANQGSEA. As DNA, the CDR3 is TGCAGCGTCCAAAGGGTAAACACTGAAGCTTTCTTT. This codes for CSVQRVNTEAFF.

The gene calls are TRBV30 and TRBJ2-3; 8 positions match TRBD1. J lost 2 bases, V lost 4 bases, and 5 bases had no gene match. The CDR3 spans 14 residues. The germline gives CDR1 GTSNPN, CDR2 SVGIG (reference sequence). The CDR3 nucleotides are TGTGCCTGGAACCCGACAGGGGTCACAGATACGCAGTATTTT. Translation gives CAWNPTGVTDTQYF. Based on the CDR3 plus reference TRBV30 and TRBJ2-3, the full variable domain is SQTIHQWPATLVQPVGSPLSLECTVEGTSNPNLYWYRQAAGRGLQLLFYSVGIGQISSEVPQNLSASRPQDRQFILSSKKLLLSDSGFYLCAWNPTGVTDTQYFGPGTRLTVL.

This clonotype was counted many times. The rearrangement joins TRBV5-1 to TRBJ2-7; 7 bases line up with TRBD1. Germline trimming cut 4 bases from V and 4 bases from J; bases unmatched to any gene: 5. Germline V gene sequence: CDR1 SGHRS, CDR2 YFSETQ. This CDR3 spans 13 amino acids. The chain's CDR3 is CASSRDSGYEQYV. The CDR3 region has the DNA TGCGCCAGCAGCCGGGACAGCGGTTACGAGCAGTACGTC.

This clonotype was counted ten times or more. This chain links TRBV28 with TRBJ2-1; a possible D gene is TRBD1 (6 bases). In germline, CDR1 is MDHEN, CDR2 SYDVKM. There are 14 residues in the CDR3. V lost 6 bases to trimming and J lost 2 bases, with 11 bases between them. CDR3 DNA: TGTGCCAGCAGAGGACAGACCACCTACAATGAGCAGTTCTTC. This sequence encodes CASRGQTTYNEQFF.

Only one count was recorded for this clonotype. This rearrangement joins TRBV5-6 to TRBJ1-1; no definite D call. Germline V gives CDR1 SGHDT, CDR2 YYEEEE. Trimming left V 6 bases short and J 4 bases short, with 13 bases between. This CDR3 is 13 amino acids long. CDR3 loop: CASNPGWTTEAFF. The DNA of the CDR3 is TGTGCCAGCAATCCGGGATGGACCACTGAAGCTTTCTTT.

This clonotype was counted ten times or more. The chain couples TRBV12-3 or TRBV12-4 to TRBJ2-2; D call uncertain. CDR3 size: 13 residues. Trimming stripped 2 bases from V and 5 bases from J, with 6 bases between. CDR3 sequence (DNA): TGTGCCAGCAGTTTATTAGGGACCGGGGAGCTGTTTTTT. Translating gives CASSLLGTGELFF.

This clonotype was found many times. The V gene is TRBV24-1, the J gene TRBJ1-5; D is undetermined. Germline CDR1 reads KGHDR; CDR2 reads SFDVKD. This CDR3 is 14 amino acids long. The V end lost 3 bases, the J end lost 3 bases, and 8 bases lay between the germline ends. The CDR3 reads CATSDAEFNQPQHF. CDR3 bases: TGTGCCACCAGTGATGCCGAATTCAATCAGCCCCAGCATTTT.

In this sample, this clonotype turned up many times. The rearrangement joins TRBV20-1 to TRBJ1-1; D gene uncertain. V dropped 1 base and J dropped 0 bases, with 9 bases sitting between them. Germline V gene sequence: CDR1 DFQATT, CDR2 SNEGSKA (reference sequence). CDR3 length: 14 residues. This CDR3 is CSARVGGVNTEAFF. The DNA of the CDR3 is TGCAGTGCTAGAGTCGGCGGAGTGAACACTGAAGCTTTCTTT.

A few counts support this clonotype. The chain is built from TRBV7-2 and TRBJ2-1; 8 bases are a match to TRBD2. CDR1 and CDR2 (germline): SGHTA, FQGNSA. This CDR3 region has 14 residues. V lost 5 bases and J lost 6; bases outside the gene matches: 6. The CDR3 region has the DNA TGTGCCAGCAGCCCGGGACTAGTTAGCAATGAGCAGTTCTTC. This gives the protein CASSPGLVSNEQFF. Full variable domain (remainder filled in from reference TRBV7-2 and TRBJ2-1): GAGVSQSPSNKVTEKGKDVELRCDPISGHTALYWYRQSLGQGLEFLIYFQGNSAPDKSGLPSDRFSAERTGGSVSTLTIQRTQQEDSAVYLCASSPGLVSNEQFFGPGTRLTVL.

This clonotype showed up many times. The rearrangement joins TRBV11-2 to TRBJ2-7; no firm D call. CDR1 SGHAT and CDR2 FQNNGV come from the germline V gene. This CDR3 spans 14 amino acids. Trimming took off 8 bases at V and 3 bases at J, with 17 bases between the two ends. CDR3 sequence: CASGTVRSYYEQYV. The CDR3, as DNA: TGTGCCAGCGGAACAGTTCGTTCATACTACGAGCAGTACGTC.

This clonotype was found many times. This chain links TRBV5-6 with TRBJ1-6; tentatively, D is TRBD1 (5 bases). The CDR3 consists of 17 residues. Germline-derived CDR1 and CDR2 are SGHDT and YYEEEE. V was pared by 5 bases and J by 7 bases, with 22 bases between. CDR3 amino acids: CASRNVIRDEGNSPLHF. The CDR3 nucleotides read TGTGCCAGCAGAAACGTAATCCGGGACGAAGGCAATTCACCCCTCCACTTT.

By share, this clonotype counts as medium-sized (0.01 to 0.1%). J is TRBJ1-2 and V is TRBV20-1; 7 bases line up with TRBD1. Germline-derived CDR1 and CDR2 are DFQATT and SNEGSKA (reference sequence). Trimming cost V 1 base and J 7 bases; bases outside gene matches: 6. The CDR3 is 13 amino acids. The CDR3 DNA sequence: TGCAGTGCTAGAGTTGGGACAGAAGCTGGCTACACCTTC. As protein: CSARVGTEAGYTF.

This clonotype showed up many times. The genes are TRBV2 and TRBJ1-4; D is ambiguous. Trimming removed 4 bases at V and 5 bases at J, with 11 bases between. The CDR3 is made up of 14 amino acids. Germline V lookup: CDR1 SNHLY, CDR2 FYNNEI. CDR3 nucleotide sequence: TGTGCCAGCAGTGCGGGGATGATGAATGAAAAACTGTTTTTT. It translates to CASSAGMMNEKLFF.

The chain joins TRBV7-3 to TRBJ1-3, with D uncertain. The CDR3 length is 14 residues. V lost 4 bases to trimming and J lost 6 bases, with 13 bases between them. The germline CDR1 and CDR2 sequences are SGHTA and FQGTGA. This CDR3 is CASSSTGSSNTIYF. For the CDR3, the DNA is TGTGCCAGCAGCTCCACCGGGTCGTCAAACACCATATATTTT.

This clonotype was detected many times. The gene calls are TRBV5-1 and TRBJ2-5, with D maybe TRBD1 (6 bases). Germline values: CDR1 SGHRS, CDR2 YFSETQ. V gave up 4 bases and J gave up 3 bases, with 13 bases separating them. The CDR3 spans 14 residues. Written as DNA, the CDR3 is TGCGCCAGCAGCCACGGACAGAACAAAGAGACCCAGTACTTC. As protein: CASSHGQNKETQYF.

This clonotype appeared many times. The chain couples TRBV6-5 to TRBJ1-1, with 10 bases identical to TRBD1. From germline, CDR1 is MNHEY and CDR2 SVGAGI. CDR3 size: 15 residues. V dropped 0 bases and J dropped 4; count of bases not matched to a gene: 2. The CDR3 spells CASSYSGQGRTEAFF. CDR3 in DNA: TGTGCCAGCAGTTACTCGGGACAGGGGCGCACTGAAGCTTTCTTT.

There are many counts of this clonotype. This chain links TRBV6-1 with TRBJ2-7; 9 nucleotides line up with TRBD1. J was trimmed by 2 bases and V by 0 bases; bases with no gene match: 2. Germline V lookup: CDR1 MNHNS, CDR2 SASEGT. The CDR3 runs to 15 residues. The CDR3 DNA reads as TGTGCCAGCAGTGAAGCCGGGACAGGGACCTACGAGCAGTACGTC. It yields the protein CASSEAGTGTYEQYV.

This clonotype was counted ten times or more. As DNA, the CDR3 is TGTGCCAGCAGCTTAGTGGGGTTTATACCCCTCCACTTT. Translated, it gives CASSLVGFIPLHF. The rearrangement links TRBV7-9 to TRBJ1-6, with D hard to call. Germline lookup yields CDR1 SEHNR and CDR2 FQNEAQ (reference sequence). The CDR3 is 13 amino acids. V dropped 1 base and J dropped 12 bases, with 10 bases sitting between them.

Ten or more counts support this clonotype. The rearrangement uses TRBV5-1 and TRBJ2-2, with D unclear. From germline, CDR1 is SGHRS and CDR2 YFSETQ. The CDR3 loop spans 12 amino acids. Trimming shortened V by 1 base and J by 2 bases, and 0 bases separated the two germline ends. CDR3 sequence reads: CASSLNTGELFF. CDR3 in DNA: TGCGCCAGCAGCTTGAACACCGGGGAGCTGTTTTTT.

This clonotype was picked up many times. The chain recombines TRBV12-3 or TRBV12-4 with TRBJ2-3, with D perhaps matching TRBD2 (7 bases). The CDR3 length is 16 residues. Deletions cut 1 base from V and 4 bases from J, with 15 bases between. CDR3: CASSLGRLAGADTQYF. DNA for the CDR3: TGTGCCAGCAGTTTAGGGAGACTAGCAGGGGCAGATACGCAGTATTTT.

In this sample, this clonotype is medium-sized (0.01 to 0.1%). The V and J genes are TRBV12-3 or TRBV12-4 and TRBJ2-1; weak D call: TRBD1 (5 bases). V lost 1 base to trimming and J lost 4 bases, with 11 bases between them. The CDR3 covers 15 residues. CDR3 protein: CASSLGGLKYNEQFF. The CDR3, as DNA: TGTGCCAGCAGTTTAGGGGGCTTAAAGTACAATGAGCAGTTCTTC.

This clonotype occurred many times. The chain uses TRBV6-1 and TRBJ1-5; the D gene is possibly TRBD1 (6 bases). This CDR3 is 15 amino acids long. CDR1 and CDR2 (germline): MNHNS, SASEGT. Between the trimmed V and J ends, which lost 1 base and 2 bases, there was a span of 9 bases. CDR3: CASSEGRGGNQPQHF. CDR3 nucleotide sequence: TGTGCCAGCAGTGAAGGCAGGGGTGGCAATCAGCCCCAGCATTTT.

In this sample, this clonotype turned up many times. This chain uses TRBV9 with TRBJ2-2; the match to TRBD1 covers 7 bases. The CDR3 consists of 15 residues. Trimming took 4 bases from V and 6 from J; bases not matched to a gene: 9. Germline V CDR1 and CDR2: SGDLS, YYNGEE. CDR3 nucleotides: TGTGCCAGCAGCCCCTCGAGGGGGCCAGCCGGGGAGCTGTTTTTT. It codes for CASSPSRGPAGELFF.

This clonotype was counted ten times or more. The DNA of the CDR3 is TGCAGTGCTAGGAGGGCAGGGGATAGCTACGAGCAGTACGTC. Its protein is CSARRAGDSYEQYV. This rearrangement joins TRBV20-1 to TRBJ2-7; a weak D match, TRBD1 (6 bases). Germline V gene sequence: CDR1 DFQATT, CDR2 SNEGSKA (reference sequence). The V gene lost 3 bases and the J gene lost 3 bases, with 15 bases spanning the gap. The CDR3 loop spans 14 amino acids.

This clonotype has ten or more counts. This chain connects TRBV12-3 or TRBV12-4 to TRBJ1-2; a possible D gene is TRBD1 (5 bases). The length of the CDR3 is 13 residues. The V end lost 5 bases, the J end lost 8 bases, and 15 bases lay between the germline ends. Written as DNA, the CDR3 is TGTGCCAGCAGTCAGCTTTCGGGACGAGGCTACACCTTC. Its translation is CASSQLSGRGYTF.